The clone carrying this T cell receptor (beta chain) was detected a few times. Its antigen is still unknown. This sample is drawn from a study of CD8 T cells in ankylosing spondylitis. Findings and caveats of the study: Existing reports had already noted some motif variants in reactive arthritis synovial fluid and blood. About 8 highly homologous variants made up a TCR beta motif, and this motif appeared characteristic of ankylosing spondylitis blood. Within matched ankylosing spondylitis synovial fluid, disease-linked clones were reportedly significantly enriched. Disease-associated clonotypes exhibited CD8+ identity and were relatively infrequent in peripheral blood.

Trimming took 5 bases from V and 2 from J; bases not matched to a gene: 5. The CDR3 sequence is 15 residues long. The authors made TCR beta libraries by quantitative 5'-RACE with molecular barcodes. MiXCR, run by TCRdb on the 5' RACE reads, gives a single entry per CDR3 protein. The top ten hold approximately 15% of the sample, which has some 400,000 distinct CDR3 sequences, approximately 20% seen once. The genes are TRBV12-3 or TRBV12-4 and TRBJ2-3, with 9 bases identical to TRBD1. The sequenced sample was blood, either unsorted or a sorted T cell fraction (not recorded which). The TCR was taken from a male donor with ankylosing spondylitis. The CDR3 DNA reads TGTGCCAGCAGTCTTAGGACAGGGGACACAGATACGCAGTATTTT. Translating gives CASSLRTGDTDTQYF.